The clone carrying this TCR beta chain occurred many times. This sample was included in a study of spatial heterogeneity in lung cancer. TCRdb redid the calling of the 5' RACE reads with MiXCR, one entry per CDR3 protein. Of 45,000 to 65,000 distinct CDR3 sequences detected, roughly 7% appear once; the ten largest clones hold roughly 3%. The time point denotes: sample taken at primary tumor resection. Unsorted tumor, nontumor lung tissue or cryopreserved PBMC supplied the whole RNA. Sequenced material: PBMCs, taken at surgery. The TCR originated in a female donor with early-stage non-small cell lung cancer.

The CDR3: CASSFEGGRYGYTF. The CDR3 DNA sequence: TGCGCCAGCAGCTTCGAAGGGGGTCGGTATGGCTACACCTTC. The V gene is TRBV5-1, the J gene TRBJ1-2; tentative D call: TRBD1 (6 bases). CDR3 length: 14 amino acids. Trimming stripped 2 bases from V and 5 bases from J, with 13 bases between. Germline assignment: CDR1 SGHRS and CDR2 YFSETQ.